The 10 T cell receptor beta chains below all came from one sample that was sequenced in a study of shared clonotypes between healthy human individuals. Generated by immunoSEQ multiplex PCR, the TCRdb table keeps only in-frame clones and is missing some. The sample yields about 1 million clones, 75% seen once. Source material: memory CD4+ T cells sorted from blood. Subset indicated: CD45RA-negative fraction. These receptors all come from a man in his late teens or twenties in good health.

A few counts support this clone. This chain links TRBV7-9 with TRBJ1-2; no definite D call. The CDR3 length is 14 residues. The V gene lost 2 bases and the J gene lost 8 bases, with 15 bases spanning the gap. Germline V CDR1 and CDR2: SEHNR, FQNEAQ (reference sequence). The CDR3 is CASSLLAGSRGYTF. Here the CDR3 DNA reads TGTGCCAGCAGCTTACTGGCCGGTTCACGAGGCTACACCTTC.

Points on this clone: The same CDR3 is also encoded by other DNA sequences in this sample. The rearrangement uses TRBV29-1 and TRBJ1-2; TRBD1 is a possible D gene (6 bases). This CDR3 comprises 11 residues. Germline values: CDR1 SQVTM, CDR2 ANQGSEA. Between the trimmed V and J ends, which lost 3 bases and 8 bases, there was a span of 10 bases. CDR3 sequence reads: CSVERGGGYTF. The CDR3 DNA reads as TGCAGCGTTGAGAGGGGGGGCGGCTACACCTTC.

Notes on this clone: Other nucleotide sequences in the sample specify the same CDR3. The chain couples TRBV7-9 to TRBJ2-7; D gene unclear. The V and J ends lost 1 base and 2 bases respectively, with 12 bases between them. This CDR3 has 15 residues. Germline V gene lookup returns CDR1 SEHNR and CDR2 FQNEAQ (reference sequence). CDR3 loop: CASSLGSGRAYEQYF. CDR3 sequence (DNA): TGTGCCAGCAGCTTAGGGTCGGGCAGAGCCTACGAGCAGTACTTC.

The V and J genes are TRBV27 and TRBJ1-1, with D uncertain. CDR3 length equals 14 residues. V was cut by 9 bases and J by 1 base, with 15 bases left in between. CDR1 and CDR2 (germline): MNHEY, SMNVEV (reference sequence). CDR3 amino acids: CASSWRVSNTEAFF. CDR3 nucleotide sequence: TGTGCCAGTAGCTGGCGGGTGTCGAACACTGAAGCTTTCTTT.

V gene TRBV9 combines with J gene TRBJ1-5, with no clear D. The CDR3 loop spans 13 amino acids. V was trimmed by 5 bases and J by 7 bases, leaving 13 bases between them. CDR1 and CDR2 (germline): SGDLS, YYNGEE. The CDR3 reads CASSFGDGQPQHF. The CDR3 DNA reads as TGTGCCAGCAGTTTTGGGGATGGGCAGCCCCAGCATTTT.

The CDR3 here is CASSQAGLGYEQYF. DNA for the CDR3: TGTGCCAGCAGCCAGGCGGGACTCGGTTACGAGCAGTACTTC. This sequence joins TRBV14 and TRBJ2-7; TRBD2 might be the D (6 bases). CDR3 length equals 14 residues. Germline-derived CDR1 and CDR2 are SGHDN and FVKESK. The V end was cut by 3 bases, the J end by 4 bases, with 13 bases between.

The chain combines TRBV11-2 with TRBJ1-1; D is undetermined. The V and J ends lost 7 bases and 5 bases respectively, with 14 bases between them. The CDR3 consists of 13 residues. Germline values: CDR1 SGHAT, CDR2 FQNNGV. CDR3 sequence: CASNSLRGTEAFF. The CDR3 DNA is TGTGCCAGCAACTCCCTGCGGGGAACTGAAGCTTTCTTT.

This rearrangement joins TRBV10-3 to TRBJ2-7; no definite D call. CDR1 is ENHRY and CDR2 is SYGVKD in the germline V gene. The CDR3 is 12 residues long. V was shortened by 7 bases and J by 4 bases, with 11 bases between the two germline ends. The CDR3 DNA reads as TGTGCCATCAATATGGGTGGGTACGAGCAGTACTTC. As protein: CAINMGGYEQYF.

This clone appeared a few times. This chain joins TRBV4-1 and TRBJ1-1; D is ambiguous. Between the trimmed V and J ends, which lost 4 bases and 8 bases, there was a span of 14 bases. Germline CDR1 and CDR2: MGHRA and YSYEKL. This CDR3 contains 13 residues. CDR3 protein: CASSPAAMAEAFF. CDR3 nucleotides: TGCGCCAGCAGCCCCGCAGCAATGGCAGAAGCTTTCTTT.

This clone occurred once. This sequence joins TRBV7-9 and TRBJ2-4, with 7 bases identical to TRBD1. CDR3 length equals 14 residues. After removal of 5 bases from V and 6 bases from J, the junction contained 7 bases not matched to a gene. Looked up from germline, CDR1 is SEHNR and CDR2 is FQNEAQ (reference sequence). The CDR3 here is CASSPGTAVNIQYF. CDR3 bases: TGTGCCAGCAGCCCCGGGACAGCTGTAAACATTCAGTACTTC.